This T cell receptor (beta chain) is from a study of control samples from healthy donors and cancer patients. Method: immunoSEQ multiplex PCR; TCRdb's copy keeps in-frame clones and lacks some. The table has around 84,000 clones, around 84% seen once; the top ten hold roughly 11%. The specimen sequenced was PBMCs. This receptor was identified in a man between 60 and 75 years old with head and neck cancer.

The CDR3 bases are TGTGCCAGCAGTGGACAGGGGAACCGAAACATTCAGTACTTC. Residues: CASSGQGNRNIQYF. The chain has TRBV25-1 and TRBJ2-4; 8 bases agree with TRBD1. CDR1 is MGHDK, CDR2 SYGVNS, per germline. With V trimmed by 4 bases and J by 6 bases, 5 bases remained unmatched. The CDR3 totals 14 residues.